A selection of T cell receptor beta chains follows, all from one sample in a study of cytomegalovirus exposure and HLA in healthy donors. The method was immunoSEQ multiplex PCR; TCRdb's version includes in-frame clones alone and lacks a portion of them. The sample consists of some 90,000 clones, 80% of them appearing once. The sequencing sample was made of PBMCs. The receptors stem from a man aged 45-60 years in good health and CMV-seropositive. CDR3s include the opening cysteine and the closing phenylalanine or tryptophan. Fields, in order: CDR3 protein, CDR3 DNA, CDR3 length, V gene, clone size, J gene, D gene. A D gene is named only where the DNA matches it firmly. The size entry is marked missing in some rows and otherwise reads once, few, many or a size class.

CASSQEPGENTEAFF | TGCGCCAGCAGCCAAGAGCCAGGGGAGAACACTGAAGCTTTCTTT | 15 | TRBV4-1 | few | TRBJ1-1 | NA
CASRASQGIVYGYTF | TGTGCCAGTAGAGCCTCCCAGGGGATCGTCTATGGCTACACCTTC | 15 | TRBV19 | NA | TRBJ1-2 | NA
CASSLVWDRPYEQYF | TGTGCCAGCAGCTTGGTGTGGGACAGACCATACGAGCAGTACTTC | 15 | TRBV5-8 | once | TRBJ2-7 | TRBD1
CASGYQSGRAGNEQFF | TGTGCTAGTGGTTACCAAAGCGGGAGGGCCGGGAATGAGCAGTTCTTC | 16 | TRBV12-5 | few | TRBJ2-1 | TRBD2
CASRPRGGRGTDTQYF | TGCGCCAGCCGCCCCCGGGGCGGGAGAGGGACAGATACGCAGTATTTT | 16 | TRBV5-1 | NA | TRBJ2-3 | TRBD2
CASSFFADGTYEQYF | TGTGCCAGCAGCTTTTTCGCCGACGGGACCTACGAGCAGTACTTC | 15 | TRBV7-6 | NA | TRBJ2-7 | NA
CASSLDPYTAYEQYF | TGTGCCAGCAGCTTAGACCCGTATACAGCCTACGAGCAGTACTTC | 15 | TRBV11-3 | few | TRBJ2-7 | NA
CAWSSGMGNEQFF | TGTGCCTGGTCTAGCGGGATGGGGAATGAGCAGTTCTTC | 13 | TRBV30 | NA | TRBJ2-1 | TRBD2
CASSKRLAGYGETQYF | TGTGCCAGTAGCAAAAGACTAGCGGGATACGGAGAGACCCAGTACTTC | 16 | TRBV19 | few | TRBJ2-5 | TRBD2
CALQGTPYEKLFF | TGTGCACTACAGGGGACTCCTTATGAAAAACTGTTTTTT | 13 | TRBV30 | NA | TRBJ1-4 | TRBD1
CAWNPGANGLTF | TGTGCCTGGAACCCTGGGGCCAACGGCCTGACTTTC | 12 | TRBV30 | NA | TRBJ2-6 | NA
CASSWTRGTEAFF | TGTGCCAGCAGCTGGACCAGGGGTACTGAAGCTTTCTTT | 13 | TRBV11-3 | few | TRBJ1-1 | NA
CASSVDLGDGNTIYF | TGTGCCAGCAGCGTAGATCTAGGGGATGGAAACACCATATATTTT | 15 | TRBV9 | NA | TRBJ1-3 | NA
CASSLGLAAFQETQYF | TGTGCCAGCAGCCTTGGACTAGCGGCCTTCCAAGAGACCCAGTACTTC | 16 | TRBV7-3 | NA | TRBJ2-5 | TRBD2
CASSPEGSGELFF | TGTGCCAGCAGCCCGGAAGGGAGCGGGGAGCTGTTTTTT | 13 | TRBV7-9 | once | TRBJ2-2 | NA
CASSPSSGTGGNEKLFF | TGTGCCAGCAGCCCCTCTTCCGGGACAGGCGGCAATGAAAAACTGTTTTTT | 17 | TRBV25-1 | NA | TRBJ1-4 | TRBD1
CASSQDAQLIYNEQFF | TGTGCCAGCAGCCAAGACGCACAGCTGATATACAATGAGCAGTTCTTC | 16 | TRBV4-2 | NA | TRBJ2-1 | NA
CASSPDRDYGYTF | TGTGCCAGCAGCCCCGACAGGGACTATGGCTACACCTTC | 13 | TRBV11-2 | NA | TRBJ1-2 | TRBD1
CASSLVIGTDSYEQYF | TGCGCCAGCAGCTTGGTGATCGGGACAGATTCCTACGAGCAGTACTTC | 16 | TRBV5-1 | NA | TRBJ2-7 | TRBD1
CASSLTGSNGEQFF | TGTGCCAGCAGCTTAACCGGGTCCAACGGTGAGCAGTTCTTC | 14 | TRBV7-9 | NA | TRBJ2-1 | NA
CAWSVVGGYSNQPQHF | TGTGCCTGGAGTGTCGTGGGGGGATATAGCAATCAGCCCCAGCATTTT | 16 | TRBV30 | NA | TRBJ1-5 | NA
CASSLGPDTGAAYGYTF | TGTGCCAGCAGCTTGGGGCCCGATACAGGGGCGGCCTATGGCTACACCTTC | 17 | TRBV5-6 | NA | TRBJ1-2 | TRBD1
CASSPPDSTQYF | TGCGCCAGCAGCCCGCCCGACAGCACGCAGTATTTT | 12 | TRBV5-1 | NA | TRBJ2-3 | NA
CASGWYRGAYNEQFF | TGTGCTAGTGGTTGGTACAGGGGAGCCTACAATGAGCAGTTCTTC | 15 | TRBV12-5 | NA | TRBJ2-1 | TRBD1
CAWGLAQHYEQYF | TGTGCCTGGGGACTAGCGCAGCACTACGAGCAGTACTTC | 13 | TRBV30 | NA | TRBJ2-7 | TRBD2
CAWSVDWGSKETQYF | TGTGCCTGGAGTGTAGATTGGGGCTCTAAAGAGACCCAGTACTTC | 15 | TRBV30 | NA | TRBJ2-5 | NA
CASSFTTGELFF | TGTGCCAGCAGCTTCACTACCGGGGAGCTGTTTTTT | 12 | TRBV7-3 | once | TRBJ2-2 | NA
CASRDRPSGANGLTF | TGTGCCAGCAGGGACAGGCCCTCTGGGGCCAACGGCCTGACTTTC | 15 | TRBV2 | NA | TRBJ2-6 | TRBD1
CASSSGVYRGGDEQFF | TGCGCCAGCAGCTCTGGGGTCTATAGGGGAGGGGATGAGCAGTTCTTC | 16 | TRBV5-1 | NA | TRBJ2-1 | TRBD2
CAWRGNGRAIYEQFF | TGTGCCTGGAGAGGGAACGGGAGGGCCATCTATGAGCAGTTCTTC | 15 | TRBV30 | NA | TRBJ2-1 | TRBD2
CASSLMRELTGELFF | TGCGCCAGCAGCTTGATGCGGGAGTTGACCGGGGAGCTGTTTTTT | 15 | TRBV5-1 | NA | TRBJ2-2 | TRBD2
CASSPDRSSYNEQFF | TGTGCCAGTAGTCCCGACAGGAGCTCCTACAATGAGCAGTTCTTC | 15 | TRBV19 | once | TRBJ2-1 | NA
CAWSRGGGAHEQYF | TGTGCCTGGAGTCGGGGGGGCGGGGCCCACGAGCAGTACTTC | 14 | TRBV30 | NA | TRBJ2-7 | TRBD2
CASSIGRGLSETQYF | TGTGCCAGCAGTATCGGCAGGGGATTAAGTGAGACCCAGTACTTC | 15 | TRBV6-1 | NA | TRBJ2-5 | NA
CASSFMFSGVDEQFF | TGTGCCAGCAGCTTTATGTTTTCGGGGGTAGATGAGCAGTTCTTC | 15 | TRBV7-2 | few | TRBJ2-1 | NA
CASSLDPVYNEQFF | TGTGCCAGCAGCTTAGATCCGGTTTACAATGAGCAGTTCTTC | 14 | TRBV7-2 | NA | TRBJ2-1 | NA
CSVPSAAGRNYEQYF | TGCAGCGTCCCTTCGGCGGCGGGACGAAATTACGAGCAGTACTTC | 15 | TRBV29-1 | few | TRBJ2-7 | NA
CASSPIDTYTGELFF | TGTGCCAGCTCACCAATCGACACATACACCGGGGAGCTGTTTTTT | 15 | TRBV18 | NA | TRBJ2-2 | NA
CATNGGQGASDTQYF | TGTGCCACCAACGGGGGGCAGGGGGCTTCAGATACGCAGTATTTT | 15 | TRBV10-3 | NA | TRBJ2-3 | NA
CASSVKTGAYTEAFF | TGTGCCAGCAGTGTAAAGACAGGGGCCTACACTGAAGCTTTCTTT | 15 | TRBV2 | NA | TRBJ1-1 | TRBD1
CASSSLQVYEQYF | TGTGCCAGCTCATCCCTACAGGTCTACGAGCAGTACTTC | 13 | TRBV18 | NA | TRBJ2-7 | NA
CASSKDRDNEKLFF | TGTGCCAGCAGCAAGGACAGGGATAATGAAAAACTGTTTTTT | 14 | TRBV6-1 | NA | TRBJ1-4 | TRBD1
CAVATGLNSPLHF | TGTGCCGTCGCTACAGGGCTAAATTCACCCCTCCACTTT | 13 | TRBV7-6 | few | TRBJ1-6 | NA
CASSLAADTQVGEAFF | TGCGCCAGCAGCTTGGCCGCGGACACTCAGGTGGGTGAAGCTTTCTTT | 16 | TRBV5-1 | NA | TRBJ1-1 | NA
CASGQGVYGGQYF | TGTGCCAGCGGACAGGGGGTTTATGGGGGGCAGTACTTC | 13 | TRBV6-1 | NA | TRBJ2-7 | TRBD1